This TCR beta chain was sequenced in a study of CD8+CD57+ T cells in acquired aplastic anemia. Study at large: The mean DNA yield obtained from sorted CD4+ and CD8+ cells came to 3.2 ug.

The CDR3 length is 15 residues. Germline-derived CDR1 and CDR2 are SGHNT and YYREEE (reference sequence). Patients who underwent sequencing had shown CD8+CD57+ cell expansion by flow cytometry. This clonotype was seen once. Possible read error: a much larger clone is one base away. The template used for profiling TCR beta VDJ and CDR3 was genomic DNA. MiXCR was run by TCRdb on the reads, yielding one entry per CDR3 protein. Seen here are around 150,000 distinct CDR3 sequences, 40% to 60% observed once, and the top ten hold more than 30%. Sequenced: sorted CD4+, CD8+, or CD8+CD57+ T cells (not recorded which) from PBMCs. The chain links TRBV5-4 to TRBJ1-4, with 11 bases aligning to TRBD1. The TCR sequence derives from a human donor with aplastic anemia. CDR3 DNA sequence: TGTGCCAGCAGCTCTGCCGGGACAGGGGGGGAGAAACTGGTTTTT. As protein: CASSSAGTGGEKLVF.